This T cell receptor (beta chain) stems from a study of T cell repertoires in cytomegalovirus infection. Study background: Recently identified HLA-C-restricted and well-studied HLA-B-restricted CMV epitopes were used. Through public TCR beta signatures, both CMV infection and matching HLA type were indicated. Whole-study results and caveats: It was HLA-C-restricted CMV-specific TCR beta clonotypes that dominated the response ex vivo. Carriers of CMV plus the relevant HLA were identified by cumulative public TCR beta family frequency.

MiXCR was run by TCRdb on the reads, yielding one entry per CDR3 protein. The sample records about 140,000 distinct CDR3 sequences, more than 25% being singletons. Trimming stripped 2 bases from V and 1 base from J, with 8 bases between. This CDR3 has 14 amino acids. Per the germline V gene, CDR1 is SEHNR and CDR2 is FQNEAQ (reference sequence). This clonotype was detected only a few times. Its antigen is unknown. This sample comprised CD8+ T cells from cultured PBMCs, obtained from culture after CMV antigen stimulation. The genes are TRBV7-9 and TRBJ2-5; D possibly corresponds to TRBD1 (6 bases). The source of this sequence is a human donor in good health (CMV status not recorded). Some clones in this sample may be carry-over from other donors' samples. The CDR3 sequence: CASSLTGIQETQYF. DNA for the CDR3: TGTGCCAGCAGCTTAACAGGGATCCAAGAGACCCAGTACTTC.